The 29 T cell receptor beta chains given below trace back to one sample, sequenced in a study of T cells in localized non-small cell lung cancer. Assay: immunoSEQ multiplex PCR; the TCRdb copy retains only in-frame clones and omits some. The sample has tens of thousands of clones, 87% seen once. The sample consisted of peripheral blood, taken before any cancer treatment. These receptors were collected from a woman aged 35 to 70 with stage I lung adenocarcinoma.

The rearrangement uses TRBV19 and TRBJ1-2; no clear D. V was cut by 4 bases and J by 5 bases, with 17 bases left in between. The CDR3 contains 15 residues. The germline V gene encodes CDR1 LNHDA and CDR2 SQIVND (reference sequence). CDR3 sequence (DNA): TGTGCCAGTAGTAAAGGTTGGGGAGGATGGTATGGCTACACCTTC. It is translated as CASSKGWGGWYGYTF.

The rearrangement links TRBV5-1 to TRBJ1-1; 7 nucleotides agree with TRBD1. With 4 bases clipped from V and 4 bases from J, the junction kept 7 bases outside the gene matches. Germline loops: CDR1 SGHRS, CDR2 YFSETQ. CDR3 length: 14 amino acids. For the CDR3, the DNA is TGCGCCAGCAGCATGGACAGGAGCACCACTGAAGCTTTCTTT. This codes for CASSMDRSTTEAFF.

CDR3 DNA: TGTGCCAGCAGCCGGACAGGGGGTGGCACTGAAGCTTTCTTT. Encoded protein: CASSRTGGGTEAFF. The V gene is TRBV7-3, the J gene TRBJ1-1, with TRBD1 identical over 10 bases. The CDR3 runs 14 residues. The germline gives CDR1 SGHTA, CDR2 FQGTGA. V shed 5 bases and J 4 bases; nucleotides not matched to a gene: 4.

This clone was observed a single time. The chain recombines TRBV28 with TRBJ2-5; D gene ambiguous. Looked up from germline, CDR1 is MDHEN and CDR2 is SYDVKM. The CDR3 is 14 residues long. The germline V and J ends were trimmed by 6 bases and 0 bases, with 11 bases remaining between them. The CDR3: CASRSPAYQETQYF. In nucleotides, the CDR3 is TGTGCCAGCAGATCCCCCGCGTACCAAGAGACCCAGTACTTC.

This chain joins TRBV5-4 and TRBJ2-5; 8 bases map to TRBD1. The CDR3 contains 15 residues. V lost 3 bases to trimming and J lost 3 bases; unmatched junction nucleotides: 7. Germline lookup yields CDR1 SGHNT and CDR2 YYREEE (reference sequence). The CDR3 DNA follows: TGTGCCAGCAGCTGGTGGGACAGGCGGGAAGAGACCCAGTACTTC. It is translated as CASSWWDRREETQYF.

This chain uses TRBV2 with TRBJ1-4; possibly TRBD1 for D (5 bases). Germline V gene data show CDR1 as SNHLY and CDR2 as FYNNEI. This CDR3 is 12 amino acids long. V was clipped by 6 bases and J by 7 bases, with 9 bases between them. The CDR3 loop reads CASRQGGEKLFF. The CDR3 DNA is TGTGCCAGCAGGCAGGGAGGTGAAAAACTGTTTTTT.

This clone has only one observation. The V gene is TRBV7-2, the J gene TRBJ1-2, with D possibly being TRBD1 (6 bases). V shed 2 bases and J shed 4 bases, with 14 bases lying between them. The CDR3 has 15 amino acids. The V gene's germline CDR1 is SGHTA and CDR2 FQGNSA. This chain's CDR3 is CASSLYRGAGYGYTF. In DNA form, the CDR3 reads TGTGCCAGCAGCTTATATCGGGGGGCGGGCTATGGCTACACCTTC.

This clone turned up a few times. V gene TRBV7-7 combines with J gene TRBJ1-5; D gene unclear. This CDR3 contains 13 residues. The V gene lost 1 base and the J gene lost 6 bases, with 7 bases spanning the gap. The germline V gene encodes CDR1 SSHAT and CDR2 FNYEAQ (reference sequence). The CDR3 bases are TGTGCCAGCAGCTTAGATGCGGGTCAGCCCCAGCATTTT. Its translation: CASSLDAGQPQHF.

This chain connects TRBV6-5 to TRBJ1-2, with D possibly matching TRBD1 (5 bases). The CDR3 totals 14 residues. In germline, CDR1 is MNHEY, CDR2 SVGAGI. Trimming shortened V by 8 bases and J by 0 bases, and 13 bases separated the two germline ends. Here the CDR3 reads CASGGWEANYGYTF. CDR3 nucleotides: TGTGCCAGCGGGGGTTGGGAAGCTAACTATGGCTACACCTTC.

V usage is TRBV28 and J usage is TRBJ2-5, with D unresolved. CDR3 length equals 13 residues. Germline V gives CDR1 MDHEN, CDR2 SYDVKM. V was pared by 1 base and J by 6 bases, with 9 bases between. The CDR3 DNA is TGTGCCAGCAGTTTATTTCCACGGCAGACCCAGTACTTC. Its protein is CASSLFPRQTQYF. The whole variable domain, remainder taken from reference TRBV28 and TRBJ2-5, is DVKVTQSSRYLVKRTGEKVFLECVQDMDHENMFWYRQDPGLGLRLIYFSYDVKMKEKGDIPEGYSVSREKKERFSLILESASTNQTSMYLCASSLFPRQTQYFGPGTRLLVL.

CDR3 sequence: CASSLELAGTYEQYF. The CDR3 coding sequence is TGTGCCAGCAGCTTAGAACTAGCGGGGACCTACGAGCAGTACTTC. The V gene is TRBV7-2, the J gene TRBJ2-7; 10 nucleotides align to TRBD2. In germline, CDR1 is SGHTA, CDR2 FQGNSA. The junction had 2 bases not matched to a gene; V was cut back by 1 base and J by 2 bases. The CDR3 totals 15 residues.

This rearrangement joins TRBV5-1 to TRBJ2-5; 11 nucleotides line up with TRBD2. The J segment lost 5 bases and the V segment lost 5 bases, leaving 5 bases of the junction unmatched. Germline CDR1 SGHRS, CDR2 YFSETQ. This CDR3 is 14 amino acids long. The CDR3 DNA reads TGCGCCAGCAGAGGTAGCGGGGGGGCGGAGACCCAGTACTTC. This gives the protein CASRGSGGAETQYF.

The CDR3 here is CASSQGDREVDEQYF. The CDR3 bases are TGCGCCAGCAGCCAAGGGGACAGGGAGGTGGACGAGCAGTACTTC. The chain has TRBV4-1 and TRBJ2-7; 9 bases line up with TRBD1. Germline V lookup: CDR1 MGHRA, CDR2 YSYEKL. After removal of 1 base from V and 5 bases from J, the junction contained 6 bases not matched to a gene. The CDR3 loop spans 15 amino acids.

The rearrangement links TRBV6-5 to TRBJ1-5, with D uncertain. Germline CDR1 is MNHEY and CDR2 is SVGAGI. Trimming pared 2 bases from V and 4 bases from J, leaving 12 bases between. This CDR3 has 15 amino acids. CDR3 DNA sequence: TGTGCCAGCAGTTACCCGTGGAGCAGAAATCAGCCCCAGCATTTT. Encoded protein: CASSYPWSRNQPQHF.

This chain uses TRBV30 with TRBJ2-5; D gene uncertain. Trimming took 0 bases from V and 5 from J, leaving 7 bases between them. Germline V gene lookup returns CDR1 GTSNPN and CDR2 SVGIG (reference sequence). CDR3 length equals 12 residues. In DNA, the CDR3 is TGTGCCTGGAGTGTACTACGGGAGACCCAGTACTTC. Its protein is CAWSVLRETQYF.

The chain employs TRBV2 and TRBJ2-7; D might be TRBD2 (5 bases). Per germline, CDR1 SNHLY and CDR2 FYNNEI. The V end was cut by 6 bases, the J end by 5 bases, with 17 bases between. This CDR3 is 14 amino acids long. CDR3 DNA: TGTGCCAGCAGGTGGTTGATAGCGAGGGACGAGCAGTACTTC. Translation: CASRWLIARDEQYF. Full variable domain (rest looked up from reference TRBV2 and TRBJ2-7): EPEVTQTPSHQVTQMGQEVILRCVPISNHLYFYWYRQILGQKVEFLVSFYNNEISEKSEIFDDQFSVERPDGSNFTLKIRSTKLEDSAMYFCASRWLIARDEQYFGPGTRLTVT.

V usage is TRBV5-1 and J usage is TRBJ1-3, with TRBD1 matching 9 bases. The V and J ends lost 7 bases and 3 bases, in that order; junction bases with no gene match: 8. Germline loops: CDR1 SGHRS, CDR2 YFSETQ. This CDR3 spans 15 amino acids. This chain's CDR3 is CASGTGGGGGNTIYF. In nucleotides, the CDR3 is TGCGCCAGCGGTACAGGGGGCGGAGGTGGAAACACCATATATTTT.

The rearrangement joins TRBV5-8 to TRBJ2-2, with 7 nucleotides matching TRBD1. The CDR3 has 15 amino acids. The junction had 5 bases not matched to a gene; V was cut back by 2 bases and J by 4 bases. Germline CDR1 and CDR2: SGHTS and YDEGEE. CDR3 amino acids: CASSFGTVSTGELFF. The CDR3 region has the DNA TGTGCCAGCAGCTTTGGGACAGTAAGCACCGGGGAGCTGTTTTTT.

The CDR3 is CASSLGQGPHYGYTF. As DNA, the CDR3 is TGTGCCAGCAGCTTAGGACAGGGGCCTCATTATGGCTACACCTTC. This sequence joins TRBV7-2 and TRBJ1-2, with 8 bases that match TRBD1. The length of the CDR3 is 15 residues. The V and J ends lost 1 base and 5 bases, in that order; junction bases with no gene match: 6. Looked up from germline, CDR1 is SGHTA and CDR2 is FQGNSA.

This rearrangement joins TRBV28 to TRBJ1-4; 10 bases fit TRBD1. This CDR3 has 15 residues. The ends lost 5 bases at V and 7 bases at J; junction bases unmatched: 7. Germline V gene lookup returns CDR1 MDHEN and CDR2 SYDVKM. The CDR3 region is CASSRLTGGREKLFF. CDR3 DNA sequence: TGTGCCAGCAGTCGTCTGACAGGGGGCCGTGAAAAACTGTTTTTT. Together with reference TRBV28 and TRBJ1-4, the CDR3 gives the full variable domain: DVKVTQSSRYLVKRTGEKVFLECVQDMDHENMFWYRQDPGLGLRLIYFSYDVKMKEKGDIPEGYSVSREKKERFSLILESASTNQTSMYLCASSRLTGGREKLFFGSGTQLSVL.

The chain recombines TRBV9 with TRBJ2-1, with D perhaps matching TRBD2 (5 bases). The CDR3 length is 11 residues. Germline lookup yields CDR1 SGDLS and CDR2 YYNGEE. V gave up 5 bases and J gave up 9 bases, with 9 bases separating them. CDR3 nucleotide sequence: TGTGCCAGCAGTGGAGGACCTGAGCAGTTCTTC. Its translation is CASSGGPEQFF.

The V call is TRBV6-6, the J call TRBJ1-1; TRBD1 might be the D (6 bases). The CDR3 has 14 amino acids. CDR1 is MNHNY, CDR2 SVGAGI, per germline (reference sequence). V lost 2 bases, J lost 5 bases, and 12 bases lay in between. The CDR3 is CASSYGRGETEAFF. CDR3 bases: TGTGCCAGCAGTTACGGCAGGGGTGAGACTGAAGCTTTCTTT.

Remarks on this clone: One end of the junction varies from germline; a read error may be responsible. The chain combines TRBV5-1 with TRBJ2-7; D possibly corresponds to TRBD1 (5 bases). There are 15 residues in the CDR3. CDR1 is SGHRS, CDR2 YFSETQ, per germline. CDR3 region: CASRLDILSSYEQYF. CDR3 coding DNA: TGCGCCAGCAGATTGGACATCCTGAGCTCCTACGAGCAGTACTTC.

The chain carries TRBV19 and TRBJ1-5; 9 bases map to TRBD1. Germline CDR1 and CDR2: LNHDA and SQIVND (reference sequence). The CDR3 spans 13 residues. J was trimmed by 5 bases and V by 9 bases; bases with no gene match: 5. The CDR3: CASRGQGYQPQHF. The CDR3 region has the DNA TGTGCCAGCCGGGGACAGGGATATCAGCCCCAGCATTTT.

The chain combines TRBV9 with TRBJ2-7; no clear D. Germline CDR1 is SGDLS and CDR2 is YYNGEE. Trimming left V 0 bases short and J 6 bases short, with 13 bases between. CDR3 length equals 14 residues. The CDR3 here is CASSVEPGVAEQYF. The CDR3 DNA sequence: TGTGCCAGCAGCGTAGAGCCCGGTGTTGCCGAGCAGTACTTC.

This chain links TRBV6-6 with TRBJ1-2; D gene unclear. Germline lookup yields CDR1 MNHNY and CDR2 SVGAGI (reference sequence). V was pared by 0 bases and J by 4 bases, with 9 bases between. This CDR3 region has 14 residues. CDR3 nucleotides: TGTGCCAGCAGTTACTCTACGGATGTCTATGGCTACACCTTC. Residues: CASSYSTDVYGYTF.

This clone occurred a few times. The gene calls are TRBV2 and TRBJ2-5, with D maybe TRBD2 (6 bases). CDR3 length equals 17 residues. V was cut by 5 bases and J by 1 base, with 20 bases left in between. Looked up from germline, CDR1 is SNHLY and CDR2 is FYNNEI. Here the CDR3 DNA reads TGTGCCAGCAGTCAAAGGGCCCCGGGAGCATTCCAAGAGACCCAGTACTTC. It encodes CASSQRAPGAFQETQYF.

V gene TRBV2 combines with J gene TRBJ2-7, with no clear D. Germline CDR1 reads SNHLY; CDR2 reads FYNNEI. The CDR3 loop spans 13 amino acids. With 2 bases removed from V and 3 bases from J, the gap between germline ends came to 8 bases. Here the CDR3 reads CASSEIVGYEQYF. CDR3 coding DNA: TGTGCCAGCAGTGAAATAGTCGGCTACGAGCAGTACTTC.

Written as DNA, the CDR3 is TGTGCCAGTAAGATAACCAGGGGGTACACTGAAGCTTTCTTT. Translated, it gives CASKITRGYTEAFF. The V gene is TRBV19, the J gene TRBJ1-1; 7 nucleotides line up with TRBD1. With 7 bases clipped from V and 3 bases from J, the junction kept 8 bases outside the gene matches. Germline lookup yields CDR1 LNHDA and CDR2 SQIVND (reference sequence). This CDR3 spans 14 amino acids. Variable domain in full (rest from reference TRBV19 and TRBJ1-1): DGGITQSPKYLFRKEGQNVTLSCEQNLNHDAMYWYRQDPGQGLRLIYYSQIVNDFQKGDIAEGYSVSREKKESFPLTVTSAQKNPTAFYLCASKITRGYTEAFFGQGTRLTVV.